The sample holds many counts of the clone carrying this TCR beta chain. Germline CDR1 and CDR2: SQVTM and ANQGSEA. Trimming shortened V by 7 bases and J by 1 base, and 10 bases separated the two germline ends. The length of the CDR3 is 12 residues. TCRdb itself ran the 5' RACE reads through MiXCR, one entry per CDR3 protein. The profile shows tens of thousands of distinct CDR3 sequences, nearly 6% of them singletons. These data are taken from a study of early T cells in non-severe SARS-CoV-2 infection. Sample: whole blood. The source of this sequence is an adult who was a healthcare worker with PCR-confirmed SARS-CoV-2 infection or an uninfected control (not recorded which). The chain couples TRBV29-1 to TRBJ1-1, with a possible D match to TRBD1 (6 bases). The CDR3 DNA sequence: TGCAGCGGGGAACAGGGGAACACTGAAGCTTTCTTT. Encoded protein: CSGEQGNTEAFF.